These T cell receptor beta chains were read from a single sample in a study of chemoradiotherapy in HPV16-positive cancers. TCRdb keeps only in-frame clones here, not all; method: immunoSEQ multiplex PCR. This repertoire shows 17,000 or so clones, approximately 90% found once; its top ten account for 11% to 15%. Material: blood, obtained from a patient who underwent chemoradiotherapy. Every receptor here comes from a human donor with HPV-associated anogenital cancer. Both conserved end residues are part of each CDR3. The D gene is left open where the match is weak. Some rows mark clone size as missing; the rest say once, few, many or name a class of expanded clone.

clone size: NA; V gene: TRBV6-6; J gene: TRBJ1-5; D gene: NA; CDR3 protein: CATREVYNQPQHF; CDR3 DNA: TGTGCCACCAGGGAAGTCTACAATCAGCCCCAGCATTTT
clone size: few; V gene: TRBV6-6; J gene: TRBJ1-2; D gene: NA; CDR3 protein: CASAPGANYGYTF; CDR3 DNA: TGTGCCAGCGCCCCAGGGGCGAACTATGGCTACACCTTC
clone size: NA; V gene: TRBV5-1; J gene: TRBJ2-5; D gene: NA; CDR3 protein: CASSPTAQETQYF; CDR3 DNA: TGCGCCAGCAGCCCGACAGCCCAAGAGACCCAGTACTTC
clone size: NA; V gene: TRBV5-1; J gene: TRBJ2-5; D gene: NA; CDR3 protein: CASSFYPFTDTQETQYF; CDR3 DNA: TGCGCCAGCAGCTTTTACCCTTTTACCGACACCCAAGAGACCCAGTACTTC
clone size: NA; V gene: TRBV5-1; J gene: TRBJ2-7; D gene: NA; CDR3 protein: CASSLEVRGIGEQYF; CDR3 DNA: TGCGCCAGCAGCTTGGAAGTTCGGGGAATTGGCGAGCAGTACTTC
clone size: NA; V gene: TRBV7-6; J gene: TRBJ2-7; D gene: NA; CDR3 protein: CASSPGPSSYEQYF; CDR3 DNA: TGTGCCAGCAGCCCCGGGCCCAGCTCCTACGAGCAGTACTTC
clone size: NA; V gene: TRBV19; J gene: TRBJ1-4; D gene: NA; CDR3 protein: CASSRRAVNEKLFF; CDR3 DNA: TGTGCCAGTAGTAGGCGGGCCGTTAATGAAAAACTGTTTTTT
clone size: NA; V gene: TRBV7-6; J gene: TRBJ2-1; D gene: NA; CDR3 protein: CASSFEPSSYNEQFF; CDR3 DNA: TGTGCCAGCAGCTTCGAGCCGAGCTCCTACAATGAGCAGTTCTTC
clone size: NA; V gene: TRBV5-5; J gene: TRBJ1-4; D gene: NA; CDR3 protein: CASSLSGRDTTEEKLFF; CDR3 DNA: TGTGCCAGCAGCTTGAGCGGCCGGGACACTACCGAGGAAAAACTGTTTTTT
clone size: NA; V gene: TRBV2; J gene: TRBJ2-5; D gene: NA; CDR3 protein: CASVSVQPQETQYF; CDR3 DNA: TGTGCCAGCGTGTCTGTACAGCCTCAAGAGACCCAGTACTTC
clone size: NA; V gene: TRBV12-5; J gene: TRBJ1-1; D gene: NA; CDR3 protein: CASGPLMRAEAFF; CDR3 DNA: TGTGCTAGTGGTCCGCTTATGAGGGCTGAAGCTTTCTTT
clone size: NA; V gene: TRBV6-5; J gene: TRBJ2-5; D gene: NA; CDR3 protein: CASRTSGTSGETQYF; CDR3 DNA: TGTGCCAGCAGAACCTCCGGGACTTCAGGAGAGACCCAGTACTTC
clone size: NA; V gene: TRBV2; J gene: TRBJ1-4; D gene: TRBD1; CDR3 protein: CASSESLGQGVEKLFF; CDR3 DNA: TGTGCCAGCAGTGAAAGTCTCGGACAGGGAGTAGAAAAACTGTTTTTT
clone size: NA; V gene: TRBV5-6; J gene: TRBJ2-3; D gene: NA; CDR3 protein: CASTEQGRDTDTQYF; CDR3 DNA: TGTGCCAGCACTGAACAGGGAAGAGATACAGATACGCAGTATTTT
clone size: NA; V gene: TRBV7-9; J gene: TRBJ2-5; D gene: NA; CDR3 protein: CASSVASATFKETQYF; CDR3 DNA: TGTGCCAGCAGCGTTGCTAGCGCGACGTTTAAAGAGACCCAGTACTTC
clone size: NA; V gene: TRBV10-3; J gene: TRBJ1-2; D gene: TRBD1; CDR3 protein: CAISADRESYGYTF; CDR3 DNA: TGTGCCATCAGTGCAGACAGGGAATCATATGGCTACACCTTC
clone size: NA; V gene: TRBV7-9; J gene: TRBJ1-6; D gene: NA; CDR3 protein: CASSPPGNSPLHF; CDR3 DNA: TGTGCCAGCAGCCCCCCAGGGAATTCACCCCTCCACTTT
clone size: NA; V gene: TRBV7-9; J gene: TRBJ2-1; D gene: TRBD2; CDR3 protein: CASSTALAGTYNEQFF; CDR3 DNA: TGTGCCAGCAGCACAGCACTAGCGGGGACTTACAATGAGCAGTTCTTC
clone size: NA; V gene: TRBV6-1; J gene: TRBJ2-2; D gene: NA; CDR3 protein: CASSEMAVSNTGELFF; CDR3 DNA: TGTGCCAGCAGTGAAATGGCAGTCTCGAACACCGGGGAGCTGTTTTTT
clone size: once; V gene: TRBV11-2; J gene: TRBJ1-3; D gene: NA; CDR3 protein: CASSLGVSSGNTIYF; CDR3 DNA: TGTGCCAGCAGCTTAGGAGTGAGCTCTGGAAACACCATATATTTT
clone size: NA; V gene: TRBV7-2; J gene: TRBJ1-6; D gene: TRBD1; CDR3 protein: CASSLHQGGSPLHF; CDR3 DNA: TGTGCCAGCAGCTTACATCAGGGGGGTTCACCCCTCCACTTT
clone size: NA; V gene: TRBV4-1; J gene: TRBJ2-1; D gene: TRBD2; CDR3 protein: CASSQFESGGFYNEQFF; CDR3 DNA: TGCGCCAGCAGCCAATTCGAGAGCGGGGGATTCTACAATGAGCAGTTCTTC
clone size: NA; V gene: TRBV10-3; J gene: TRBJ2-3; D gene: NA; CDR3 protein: CAISSEPPTDTQYF; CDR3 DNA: TGTGCCATCTCCTCCGAGCCTCCCACAGATACGCAGTATTTT
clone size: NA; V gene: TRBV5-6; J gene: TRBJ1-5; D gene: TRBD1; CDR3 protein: CASSLYGTGNQPQHF; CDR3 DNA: TGTGCCAGCAGCTTGTATGGGACAGGGAATCAGCCCCAGCATTTT
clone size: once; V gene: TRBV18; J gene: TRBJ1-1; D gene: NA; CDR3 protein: CASSPPGGGTEAFF; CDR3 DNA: TGTGCCAGCTCACCACCGGGGGGCGGCACTGAAGCTTTCTTT
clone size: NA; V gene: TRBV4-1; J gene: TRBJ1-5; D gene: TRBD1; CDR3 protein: CASSPGDRSNQPQHF; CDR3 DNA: TGCGCCAGCAGCCCCGGGGACAGAAGCAATCAGCCCCAGCATTTT
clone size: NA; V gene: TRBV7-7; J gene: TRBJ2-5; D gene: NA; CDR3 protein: CASSLVAGMKETQYF; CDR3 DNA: TGTGCCAGCAGCTTAGTGGCCGGAATGAAAGAGACCCAGTACTTC
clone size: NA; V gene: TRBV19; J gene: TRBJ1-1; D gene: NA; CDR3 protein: CASNPQHGSRNTEAFF; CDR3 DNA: TGTGCCAGTAACCCCCAACACGGCAGTAGGAACACTGAAGCTTTCTTT
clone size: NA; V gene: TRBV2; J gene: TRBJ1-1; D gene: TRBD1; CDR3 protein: CASSARQGSNEAFF; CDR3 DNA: TGTGCCAGCAGTGCCCGACAGGGATCCAATGAAGCTTTCTTT
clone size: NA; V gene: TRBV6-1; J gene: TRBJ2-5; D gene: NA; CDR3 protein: CASSEEGWGKTQYF; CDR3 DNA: TGTGCCAGCAGTGAGGAAGGCTGGGGCAAGACCCAGTACTTC
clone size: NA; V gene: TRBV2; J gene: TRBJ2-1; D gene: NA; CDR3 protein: CASSLGGPRRYNEQFF; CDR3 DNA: TGTGCCAGCAGTCTGGGGGGTCCGAGGCGATACAATGAGCAGTTCTTC
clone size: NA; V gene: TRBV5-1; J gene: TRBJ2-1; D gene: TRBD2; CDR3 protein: CASSTSGGNNEQFF; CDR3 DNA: TGCGCCAGCAGCACTAGCGGGGGGAACAATGAGCAGTTCTTC
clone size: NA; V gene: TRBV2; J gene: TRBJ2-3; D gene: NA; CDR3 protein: CASSEALVADTQYF; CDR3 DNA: TGTGCCAGCAGTGAAGCGCTTGTAGCAGATACGCAGTATTTT
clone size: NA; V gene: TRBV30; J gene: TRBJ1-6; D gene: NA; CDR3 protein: CAWTGMDSPLHF; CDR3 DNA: TGTGCCTGGACAGGGATGGATTCACCCCTCCACTTT
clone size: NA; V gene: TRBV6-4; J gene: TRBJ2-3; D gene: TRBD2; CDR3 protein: CASSESGGATDTQYF; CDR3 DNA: TGTGCCAGCAGTGAGAGCGGGGGGGCCACAGATACGCAGTATTTT
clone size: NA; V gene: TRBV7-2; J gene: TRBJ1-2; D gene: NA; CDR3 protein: CASSSRTVGTNYGYTF; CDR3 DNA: TGTGCCAGCAGTTCGAGGACGGTGGGAACTAACTATGGCTACACCTTC
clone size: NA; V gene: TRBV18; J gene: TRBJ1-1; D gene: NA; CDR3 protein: CASSYVLLNTEAFF; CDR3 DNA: TGTGCCAGCTCATATGTCCTCTTGAACACTGAAGCTTTCTTT
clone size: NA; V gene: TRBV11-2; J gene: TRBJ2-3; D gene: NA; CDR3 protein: CASSWLGGAKTDTQYF; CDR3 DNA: TGTGCCAGCAGTTGGTTGGGGGGGGCAAAAACAGATACGCAGTATTTT
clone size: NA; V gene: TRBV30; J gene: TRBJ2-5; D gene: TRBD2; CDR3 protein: CAWGSGLAVETQYF; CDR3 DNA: TGTGCCTGGGGATCCGGACTAGCCGTAGAGACCCAGTACTTC
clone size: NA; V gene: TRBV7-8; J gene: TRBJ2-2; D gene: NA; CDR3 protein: CASSLEALSTGELFF; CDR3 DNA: TGTGCCAGCAGCTTGGAGGCCTTGAGCACCGGGGAGCTGTTTTTT
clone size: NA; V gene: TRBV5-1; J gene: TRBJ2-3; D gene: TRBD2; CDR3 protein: CASSLAGRGGPDTQYF; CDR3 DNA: TGCGCCAGCAGCTTGGCCGGACGGGGGGGCCCAGATACGCAGTATTTT
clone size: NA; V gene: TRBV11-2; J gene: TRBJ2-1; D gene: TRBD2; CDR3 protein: CASSLLAGVGNEQFF; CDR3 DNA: TGTGCCAGCAGCCTCCTAGCGGGGGTTGGAAATGAGCAGTTCTTC
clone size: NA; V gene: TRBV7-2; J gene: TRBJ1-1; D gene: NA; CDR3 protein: CASSLDMNTEAFF; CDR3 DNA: TGTGCCAGCAGCTTGGACATGAACACTGAAGCTTTCTTT
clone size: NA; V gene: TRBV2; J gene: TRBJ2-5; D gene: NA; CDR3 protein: CASSDDYMGTQYF; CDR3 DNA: TGTGCCAGCAGCGACGACTACATGGGGACCCAGTACTTC
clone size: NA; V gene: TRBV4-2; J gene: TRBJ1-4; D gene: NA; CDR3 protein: CASSQADADEKLFF; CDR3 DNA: TGTGCCAGCAGCCAAGCCGACGCCGATGAAAAACTGTTTTTT
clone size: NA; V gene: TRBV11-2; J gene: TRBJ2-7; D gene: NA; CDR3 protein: CASRNSHSLAYEQYF; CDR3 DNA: TGTGCCAGCAGAAACTCCCACAGTTTAGCCTACGAGCAGTACTTC
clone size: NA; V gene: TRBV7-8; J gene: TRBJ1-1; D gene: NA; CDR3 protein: CASSLTQVNTEAFF; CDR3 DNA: TGTGCCAGCAGCCTAACACAGGTGAACACTGAAGCTTTCTTT
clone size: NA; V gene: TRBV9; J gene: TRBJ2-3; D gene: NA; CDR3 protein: CASSVLDKPTDTQYF; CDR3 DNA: TGTGCCAGCAGCGTATTGGACAAGCCCACAGATACGCAGTATTTT
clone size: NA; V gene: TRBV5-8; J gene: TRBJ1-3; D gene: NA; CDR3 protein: CASSLDRPGNTIYF; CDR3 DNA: TGTGCCAGCAGCTTGGACAGGCCTGGAAACACCATATATTTT
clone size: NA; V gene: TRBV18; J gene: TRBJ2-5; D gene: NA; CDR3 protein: CASSGDEETQYF; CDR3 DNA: TGTGCCAGCTCCGGGGACGAGGAGACCCAGTACTTC
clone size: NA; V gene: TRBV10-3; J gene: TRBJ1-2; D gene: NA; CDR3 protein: CATDNRVVSYGYTF; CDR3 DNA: TGTGCCACCGATAACAGGGTTGTAAGCTATGGCTACACCTTC
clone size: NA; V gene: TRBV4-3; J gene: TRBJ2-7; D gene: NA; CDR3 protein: CASSQEIKDPIGQYF; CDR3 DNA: TGCGCCAGCAGCCAAGAAATAAAGGACCCCATCGGGCAGTACTTC